This T cell receptor (beta chain) stems from a study of T cell changes during pregnancy in multiple sclerosis. The V segment lost 3 bases and the J segment 1 base; nucleotides outside the gene matches: 8. The CDR3 contains 16 residues. CDR1 is MDHEN, CDR2 SYDVKM, per germline. The table came from immunoSEQ multiplex PCR; TCRdb's copy has only in-frame clones and leaves some out. The top ten hold about 13% of the sample, which has about 27,000 clones, around nine tenths seen once. This clone is medium-sized. This sequence joins TRBV28 and TRBJ1-1, with 7 bases fitting TRBD1. This TCR derives from a female donor in good health, enrolled as a control in a pregnancy study. The source was CD8+ T cells from peripheral blood mononuclear cells, collected in the first trimester of pregnancy. CDR3 nucleotides: TGTGCCAGCAGTTTTGCAGGAGGGACAGAGAACACTGAAGCTTTCTTT. Translated, it gives CASSFAGGTENTEAFF.